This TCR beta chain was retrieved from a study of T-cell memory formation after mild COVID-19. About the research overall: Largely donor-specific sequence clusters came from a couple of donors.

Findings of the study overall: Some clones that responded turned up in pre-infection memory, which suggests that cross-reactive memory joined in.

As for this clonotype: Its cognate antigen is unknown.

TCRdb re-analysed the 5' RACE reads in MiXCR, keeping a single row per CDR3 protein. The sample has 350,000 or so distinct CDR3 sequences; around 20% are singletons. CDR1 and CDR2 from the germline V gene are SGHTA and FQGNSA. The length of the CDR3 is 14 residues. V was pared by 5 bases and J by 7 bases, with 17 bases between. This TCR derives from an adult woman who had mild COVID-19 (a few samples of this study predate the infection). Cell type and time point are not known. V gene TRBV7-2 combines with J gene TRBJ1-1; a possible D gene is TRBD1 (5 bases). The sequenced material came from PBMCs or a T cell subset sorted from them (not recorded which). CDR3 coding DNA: TGTGCCAGCAGCCCCCACGGGGGGTATGGTGAAGCTTTCTTT. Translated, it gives CASSPHGGYGEAFF.